This T cell receptor (beta chain) is drawn from a study of blood T cells in healthy people across ages. PCR was performed a second time for 7 to 11 cycles using a sample-barcoded 5' primer and a J-beta primer mix. TCRdb used MiXCR to reprocess the 5' RACE reads, holding one entry per CDR3 protein. Of over a million distinct CDR3 sequences listed, 20% to 25% were seen once; the top ten hold around 0.75%. This clonotype was observed at least ten times. This CDR3 is built from 14 residues. Germline CDR1 reads LGHNA; CDR2 reads YNFKEQ. Germline trimming cut 4 bases from V and 1 base from J; bases unmatched to any gene: 3. The sample was also linked to a second study, of T cells of mothers and their children.

The TCR originated in a girl aged 2 to 10 in good health. This rearrangement joins TRBV4-2 to TRBJ1-1; 7 bases are a match to TRBD1. The specimen sequenced was blood. DNA for the CDR3: TGTGCCAGCAGCCCGGGACAGACGAACACTGAAGCTTTCTTT. It specifies CASSPGQTNTEAFF.